This T cell receptor beta chain was documented in a study of PD-1 blockade in classical Hodgkin lymphoma (dated by TCRdb to 2018 to 2020). For the study in its entirety: Nivolumab dosing was 3 mg/kg intravenously every 2 weeks, continuing until either disease progression or unacceptable toxicity. A peripheral blood immune signature of response to PD-1 blockade in classical Hodgkin lymphoma was defined using TCR beta sequencing and CyTOF.

CDR1 and CDR2 are drawn from the germline V gene (reference sequence): MNHEY, SMNVEV. Inclusive of the bounding cysteine and phenylalanine, the CDR3 is 14 residues long. This entry keeps only the CDR3 DNA: 42 bases, framed from base 1. V is cut back by 6 bases and J by 1 base, with 4 bases in the junction unmatched. The study at large found these results: Diversity was lower in patients who began nivolumab less than 1 year after ASCT, so these patients were left out of later analyses to avoid confounding by immune reconstitution. Newly diagnosed patients were reported to have lower baseline TCR diversity than healthy donors, and relapsed/refractory patients were reported to have lower baseline TCR diversity still. By C4D1, a significant rise was seen in CD4+ TCR diversity but not in CD8+ TCR diversity (p=0.0027 vs p=0.16), and the rise was most apparent among complete responders (p=0.02). Trial patients with a complete response had baseline diversity similar to that of newly diagnosed patients, while partial responders and progressors had significantly lower diversity. The study was limited to a single clinical trial cohort, and causes of repertoire differences, possibly disease activity or prior therapy, remained undefined.

The time point label for this specimen denotes: cycle 4 day 1 (C4D1), after five to seven weeks of nivolumab. Every trial patient had relapsed after autologous stem cell transplantation, and cohorts A, B and C differed in prior brentuximab vedotin exposure. Using a Miltenyi CD4+ T cell isolation kit, CD4+ T cells were purified from thawed PBMCs through magnetic negative selection. The trial cohort comprised some 60 patients with relapsed/refractory classical Hodgkin lymphoma whose best overall responses were complete response, partial response or progressive disease. In the multi-cohort phase II CheckMate 205 trial, trial patients received single-agent nivolumab. Best overall response was determined by an independent review committee according to the 2007 International Working Group response criteria. Trial PBMCs were obtained immediately prior to nivolumab initiation (C1D1) and on therapy at cycle 2 day 1 and cycle 4 day 1. Peripheral blood was collected in 8 mL Vacutainer Cell Preparation Tubes, from which PBMCs were isolated by centrifugation and then cryopreserved. Purified CD4+ and CD8+ fractions were generated only in cases for which an additional PBMC sample was available. Magnetically labelled cells were depleted on LS columns in a quadroMACS separator, and the flow-through was collected as the purified fraction.

Worth noting for this clone: Its antigen specificity is not known. No much larger clone is present one base from it, and per-base qualities are unavailable.

The Qiagen DNeasy kit was used to extract genomic DNA both from unsorted PBMCs and from the negatively selected CD4+ and CD8+ fractions. Using primers that anneal to V and J segments, immunoSEQ multiplex PCR amplified the TCR beta CDR3 regions. A synthetic immune receptor repertoire was used to minimize amplification bias, and any remaining bias was removed computationally after sequencing. Per the original workflow: Repertoire diversity was quantified as the Shannon entropy index using custom Python scripts. Unsorted, CD4+ and CD8+ repertoires were analyzed separately, except for combined analyses in which CD4+ and CD8+ sequences were merged in silico. A clone was considered expanded if an increase in frequency of at least 2-fold after treatment relative to C1D1 was found, and a pseudocount of 0.5 was applied to clones undetected at baseline. Singleton clones were defined as clones with 0 or 1 copy at C1D1, and non-singleton clones were defined as clones with 2 or more copies. Clones expanded in unsorted samples were annotated as CD4+, CD8+ or unknown by matching protein sequences in sorted samples from the same patient. Wilcoxon tests were applied to paired samples to test diversity changes from C1D1 to C4D1. The table comes from immuneACCESS by way of TCRdb, which keeps in-frame sequences with V and J called. Part of the clones is missing from these tables; in studies checked, under half for an unresolved V gene and the rest for unknown reasons. V and J calls and clone size are copied from that table; D and trimming were computed from the DNA. Counted in this sample were tens of thousands of clones; 80% to 85% of them appeared once. In total, the top ten clones hold about 3.1% of the sample.

The rearrangement joined TRBV27 to TRBJ1-1; 8 junctional bases match TRBD1. This material consisted of CD4+ T cells from blood, taken before the fourth cycle of nivolumab. The sequence was obtained from a human donor with classical Hodgkin lymphoma. In nucleotides, the sequence is TGTGCCAGCAGAACCGACAGGGGGAACACTGAAGCTTTCTTT. This gives the protein CASRTDRGNTEAFF.